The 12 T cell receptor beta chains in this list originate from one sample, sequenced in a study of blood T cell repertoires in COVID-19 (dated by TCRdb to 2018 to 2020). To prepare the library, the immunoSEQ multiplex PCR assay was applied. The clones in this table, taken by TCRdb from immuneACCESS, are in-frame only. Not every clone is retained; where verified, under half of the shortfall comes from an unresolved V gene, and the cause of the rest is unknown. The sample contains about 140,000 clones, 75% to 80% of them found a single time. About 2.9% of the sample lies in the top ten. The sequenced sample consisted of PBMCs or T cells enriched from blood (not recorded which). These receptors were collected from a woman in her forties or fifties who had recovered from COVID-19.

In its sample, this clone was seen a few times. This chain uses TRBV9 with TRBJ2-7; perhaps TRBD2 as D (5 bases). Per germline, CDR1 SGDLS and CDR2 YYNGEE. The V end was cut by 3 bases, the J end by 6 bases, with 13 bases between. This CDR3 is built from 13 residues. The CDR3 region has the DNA TGTGCCAGCAGCGCCCGCGGGTGGGGCGAGCAGTACTTC. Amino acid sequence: CASSARGWGEQYF.

CDR3 sequence (DNA): TGTGCCAGCAGCTCGAACAGGGGGCTGAATTCACCCCTCCACTTT. It encodes CASSSNRGLNSPLHF. The V gene is TRBV7-2, the J gene TRBJ1-6; 9 bases are shared with TRBD1. V lost 4 bases, J lost 7 bases, and 5 bases stayed unmatched. CDR1 and CDR2 (germline): SGHTA, FQGNSA. This CDR3 is built from 15 residues.

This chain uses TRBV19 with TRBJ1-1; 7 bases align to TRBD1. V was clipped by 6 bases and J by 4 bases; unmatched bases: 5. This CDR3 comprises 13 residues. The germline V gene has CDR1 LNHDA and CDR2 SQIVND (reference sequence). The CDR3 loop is CASSDGTVTEAFF. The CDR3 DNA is TGTGCCAGTAGCGATGGGACAGTCACTGAAGCTTTCTTT.

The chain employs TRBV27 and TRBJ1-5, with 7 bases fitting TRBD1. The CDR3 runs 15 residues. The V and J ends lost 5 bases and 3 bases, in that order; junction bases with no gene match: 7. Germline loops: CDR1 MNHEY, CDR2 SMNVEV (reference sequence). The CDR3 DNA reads TGTGCCAGCAGTCTGTGGACAGGCCTCAATCAGCCCCAGCATTTT. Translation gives CASSLWTGLNQPQHF.

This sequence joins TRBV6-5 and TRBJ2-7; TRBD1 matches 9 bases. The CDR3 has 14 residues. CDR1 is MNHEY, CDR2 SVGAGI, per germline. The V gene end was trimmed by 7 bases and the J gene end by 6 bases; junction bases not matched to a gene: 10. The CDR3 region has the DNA TGTGCCAGCACGTCGGGGACAGGGAGTTCCGAGCAGTACTTC. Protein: CASTSGTGSSEQYF.

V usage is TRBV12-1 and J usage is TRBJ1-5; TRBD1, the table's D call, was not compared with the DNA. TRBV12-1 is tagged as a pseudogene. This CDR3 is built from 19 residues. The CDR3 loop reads CASSFSRDRGQAGNQPQHF. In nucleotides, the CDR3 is TGTGCCAGCAGCTTCTCCCGGGACAGGGGACAGGCGGGCAATCAGCCCCAGCATTTT.

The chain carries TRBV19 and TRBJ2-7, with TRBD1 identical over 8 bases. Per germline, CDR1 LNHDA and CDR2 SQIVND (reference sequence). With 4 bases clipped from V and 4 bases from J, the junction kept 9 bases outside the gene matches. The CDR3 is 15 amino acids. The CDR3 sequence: CASSSRGQGIYEQYF. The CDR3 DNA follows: TGTGCCAGTAGTAGTCGTGGACAGGGTATATACGAGCAGTACTTC.

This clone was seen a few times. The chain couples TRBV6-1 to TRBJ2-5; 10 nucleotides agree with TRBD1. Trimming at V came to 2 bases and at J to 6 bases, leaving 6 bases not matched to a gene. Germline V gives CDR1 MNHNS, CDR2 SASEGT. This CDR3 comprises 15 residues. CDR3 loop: CASSEPGQGLQTQYF. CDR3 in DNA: TGTGCCAGCAGTGAACCGGGACAGGGGTTGCAGACCCAGTACTTC.

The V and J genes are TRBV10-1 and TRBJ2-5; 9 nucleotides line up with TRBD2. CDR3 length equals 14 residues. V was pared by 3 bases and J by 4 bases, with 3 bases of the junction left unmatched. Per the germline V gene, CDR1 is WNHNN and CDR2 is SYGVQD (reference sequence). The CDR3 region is CASSEGTSRETQYF. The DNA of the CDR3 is TGCGCCAGCAGTGAAGGGACTAGCCGAGAGACCCAGTACTTC.

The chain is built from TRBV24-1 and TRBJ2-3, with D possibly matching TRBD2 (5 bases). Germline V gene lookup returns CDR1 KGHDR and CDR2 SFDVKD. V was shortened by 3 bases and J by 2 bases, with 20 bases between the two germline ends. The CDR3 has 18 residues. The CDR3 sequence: CATSDLDPISGYTDTQYF. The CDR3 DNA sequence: TGTGCCACCAGTGATCTCGACCCGATCAGCGGCTACACAGATACGCAGTATTTT.

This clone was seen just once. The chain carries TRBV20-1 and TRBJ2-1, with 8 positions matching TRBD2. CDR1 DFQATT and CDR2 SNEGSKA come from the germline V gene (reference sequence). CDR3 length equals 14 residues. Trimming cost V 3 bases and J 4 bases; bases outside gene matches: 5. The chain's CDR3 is CSASLGLGYNEQFF. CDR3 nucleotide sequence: TGCAGTGCTAGTTTGGGACTAGGGTACAATGAGCAGTTCTTC.

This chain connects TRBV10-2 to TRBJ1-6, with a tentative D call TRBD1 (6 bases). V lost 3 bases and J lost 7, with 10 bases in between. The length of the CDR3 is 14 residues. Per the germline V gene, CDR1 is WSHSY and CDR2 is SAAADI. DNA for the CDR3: TGCGCCAGCAGTGATTATACAGGGAATTCACCCCTCCACTTT. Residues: CASSDYTGNSPLHF.